Listed here are 30 T cell receptor beta chains from one sample, sequenced in a study of blood T cell repertoires in COVID-19. Sequencing was performed with immunoSEQ multiplex PCR; in TCRdb, only in-frame clones are kept and a portion is missing. Of 120,000 or so clones listed, 82% are singletons. The sequenced sample was peripheral blood. Receptor source: a woman between 70 and 85 years old with acute or convalescent COVID-19.

V gene TRBV5-6 combines with J gene TRBJ2-3, with a possible D match to TRBD1 (5 bases). The germline CDR1 and CDR2 sequences are SGHDT and YYEEEE. The V end lost 3 bases, the J end lost 6 bases, and 14 bases lay between the germline ends. The CDR3 runs 14 residues. CDR3 in DNA: TGTGCCAGCAGCTCTGCCGAGGCAGGGGATACGCAGTATTTT. Translation: CASSSAEAGDTQYF.

This CDR3 is CASSLAQGRQPQHF. The CDR3 DNA reads TGTGCCAGCAGCTTAGCGCAGGGGCGACAGCCCCAGCATTTT. The chain links TRBV7-2 to TRBJ1-5; D might be TRBD1 (6 bases). The germline V gene has CDR1 SGHTA and CDR2 FQGNSA. The germline V and J ends were trimmed by 0 bases and 7 bases, with 10 bases remaining between them. CDR3 length: 14 residues.

V and J are TRBV6-2 or TRBV6-3 and TRBJ2-1, with 8 positions matching TRBD2. The CDR3 is 16 amino acids. Germline V gene sequence: CDR1 MNHEY, CDR2 SVGEGT. V lost 2 bases, J lost 4 bases, and 7 bases stayed unmatched. The CDR3 nucleotides are TGTGCCAGCAGTTACCCTCGGGGGGGTTTATACAATGAGCAGTTCTTC. This codes for CASSYPRGGLYNEQFF.

V and J are TRBV11-2 and TRBJ2-1; a weak D match, TRBD2 (5 bases). The V gene's germline CDR1 is SGHAT and CDR2 FQNNGV. This CDR3 is 14 amino acids long. The V end lost 1 base, the J end lost 2 bases, and 6 bases lay between the germline ends. The CDR3: CASSLAGAYNEQFF. The CDR3, as DNA: TGTGCCAGCAGCTTAGCCGGGGCCTACAATGAGCAGTTCTTC.

The chain is built from TRBV6-5 and TRBJ2-1, with a weak D call TRBD2 (5 bases). V lost 5 bases to trimming and J lost 4 bases, with 15 bases between them. Germline V CDR1 and CDR2: MNHEY, SVGAGI. CDR3 size: 15 residues. CDR3 nucleotide sequence: TGTGCCAGCAGTCGTCCTGGAGGCGGGTACAATGAGCAGTTCTTC. It translates to CASSRPGGGYNEQFF.

The rearrangement joins TRBV6-2 or TRBV6-3 to TRBJ2-1; TRBD2 aligns across 7 bases. Germline CDR1 and CDR2: MNHEY and SVGEGT. The CDR3 spans 15 residues. The ends lost 5 bases at V and 2 bases at J; junction bases unmatched: 6. CDR3 sequence (DNA): TGTGCCAGCAGTGATAGCGGGCGAACCTACAATGAGCAGTTCTTC. This gives the protein CASSDSGRTYNEQFF.

This clone was counted between two and nine times. This chain uses TRBV7-9 with TRBJ2-1, with D maybe TRBD2 (5 bases). Trimming stripped 10 bases from V and 1 base from J, with 14 bases between. The CDR3 extends over 14 amino acids. In germline, CDR1 is SEHNR, CDR2 FQNEAQ (reference sequence). The CDR3 DNA is TGTGCCACAAAGAGGACTGATTCCTACAATGAGCAGTTCTTC. It specifies CATKRTDSYNEQFF. Variable domain in full (rest from reference TRBV7-9 and TRBJ2-1): DTGVSQNPRHKITKRGQNVTFRCDPISEHNRLYWYRQTLGQGPEFLTYFQNEAQLEKSRLLSDRFSAERPKGSFSTLEIQRTEQGDSAMYLCATKRTDSYNEQFFGPGTRLTVL.

The CDR3 coding sequence is TGTGCCAGCAGTGAGAACAGGGGGTCTTATCATGAGCAGTTCTTC. Translating it yields CASSENRGSYHEQFF. The chain couples TRBV2 to TRBJ2-1, with TRBD1 identical over 8 bases. The CDR3 has 15 amino acids. Germline CDR1 reads SNHLY; CDR2 reads FYNNEI. The trim removed 3 bases at V and 8 bases at J, leaving 9 bases unmatched.

This clone was recorded a few times. The DNA for the CDR3 is TGTGCCAGCTCACCTATGGGGGCAGGGCCCCAAAATCAGCCCCAGCATTTT. Translated: CASSPMGAGPQNQPQHF. The chain has TRBV18 and TRBJ1-5; D possibly corresponds to TRBD1 (6 bases). This CDR3 is 17 amino acids long. Trimming shortened V by 3 bases and J by 4 bases, and 19 bases separated the two germline ends. Germline CDR1 reads KGHSH; CDR2 reads LQKENI. The full variable domain, rest sourced from reference TRBV18 and TRBJ1-5, is NAGVMQNPRHLVRRRGQEARLRCSPMKGHSHVYWYRQLPEEGLKFMVYLQKENIIDESGMPKERFSAEFPKEGPSILRIQQVVRGDSAAYFCASSPMGAGPQNQPQHFGDGTRLSIL.

The V and J genes are TRBV5-6 and TRBJ2-1; 10 nucleotides line up with TRBD2. The CDR3 spans 18 residues. Germline CDR1 SGHDT, CDR2 YYEEEE. The junction had 7 bases not matched to a gene; V was cut back by 1 base and J by 0 bases. The CDR3 DNA sequence: TGTGCCAGCAGCTTGCGATATAGCGGGGGGACCTCCTACAATGAGCAGTTCTTC. Encoded protein: CASSLRYSGGTSYNEQFF.

This clone was counted between two and nine times. This chain joins TRBV29-1 and TRBJ2-1, with D tentatively TRBD1 (5 bases). Germline V CDR1 and CDR2: SQVTM, ANQGSEA. The V gene lost 1 base and the J gene lost 8 bases, with 12 bases spanning the gap. This CDR3 comprises 13 residues. The CDR3: CSVEGMGRHEQFF. For the CDR3, the DNA is TGCAGCGTTGAAGGCATGGGGCGGCATGAGCAGTTCTTC.

This chain connects TRBV4-3 to TRBJ1-2; 7 bases are a match to TRBD1. CDR3 length: 16 amino acids. V was clipped by 0 bases and J by 5 bases; unmatched bases: 9. Germline assignment: CDR1 LGHNA and CDR2 YSLEER. The CDR3 bases are TGCGCCAGCAGCCAAGATCTAGGCCTGACAGGGTATGGCTACACCTTC. Translating gives CASSQDLGLTGYGYTF.

The J gene is TRBJ1-3, the V gene TRBV5-6; 9 bases fit TRBD1. CDR1 is SGHDT, CDR2 YYEEEE, per germline. V trimming: 3 bases; J trimming: 4 bases; junction bases outside the gene matches: 2. This CDR3 comprises 14 residues. CDR3 loop: CASSWDRVGNTIYF. The CDR3 nucleotides read TGTGCCAGCAGCTGGGACAGGGTAGGAAACACCATATATTTT.

The rearrangement uses TRBV11-2 and TRBJ1-3; 10 bases match TRBD1. The CDR3 totals 16 residues. With V trimmed by 2 bases and J by 0 bases, 1 base remained unmatched. Germline CDR1 and CDR2: SGHAT and FQNNGV. CDR3 sequence: CASSLRTGGSGNTIYF. The CDR3 DNA is TGTGCCAGCAGCTTAAGGACAGGGGGCTCTGGAAACACCATATATTTT.

The rearrangement uses TRBV7-6 and TRBJ2-5; 9 positions match TRBD2. This CDR3 has 17 amino acids. Germline V CDR1 and CDR2: SGHVS, FNYEAQ. Unmatched junction bases numbered 7, after V lost 1 base and J lost 1 base. CDR3 sequence: CASSLESASGVQETQYF. CDR3 nucleotide sequence: TGTGCCAGCAGCTTAGAGTCGGCTAGCGGGGTCCAAGAGACCCAGTACTTC.

The chain is built from TRBV19 and TRBJ1-2; 10 bases fit TRBD1. From germline, CDR1 is LNHDA and CDR2 SQIVND (reference sequence). The CDR3 runs to 13 residues. The V and J ends lost 8 bases and 7 bases, in that order; junction bases with no gene match: 7. Here the CDR3 DNA reads TGTGCCAGTCTTCGGACAGGGGGTTCTGGCTACACCTTC. This codes for CASLRTGGSGYTF.

This clone came up many times. This CDR3 is CASSQDLGGWGARGEQYF. The CDR3 DNA is TGCGCCAGCAGCCAAGATCTTGGGGGGTGGGGAGCGAGGGGCGAGCAGTACTTC. The V gene is TRBV4-3, the J gene TRBJ2-7; D is perhaps TRBD2 (6 bases). CDR1 and CDR2 from the germline V gene are LGHNA and YSLEER. The CDR3 length is 18 residues. The V end lost 0 bases, the J end lost 6 bases, and 24 bases lay between the germline ends.

The chain has TRBV7-9 and TRBJ2-7; D possibly corresponds to TRBD1 (5 bases). This CDR3 has 14 amino acids. Trimming shortened V by 7 bases and J by 2 bases, and 15 bases separated the two germline ends. Germline CDR1 and CDR2: SEHNR and FQNEAQ (reference sequence). Here the CDR3 DNA reads TGTGCCAGCACCCACGTGGGGCAGGCCTACGAGCAGTACTTC. Translation: CASTHVGQAYEQYF.

This chain joins TRBV5-6 and TRBJ1-1, with D perhaps matching TRBD1 (6 bases). This CDR3 spans 12 amino acids. V lost 4 bases to trimming and J lost 8 bases, with 12 bases between them. Germline CDR1 reads SGHDT; CDR2 reads YYEEEE. The CDR3 DNA reads as TGTGCCAGCAGCGGACTTGGACAGGAAGCTTTCTTT. Protein product: CASSGLGQEAFF.

Only one count was recorded for this clone. V gene TRBV5-1 combines with J gene TRBJ2-1; 11 bases line up with TRBD2. J was trimmed by 5 bases and V by 4 bases; bases with no gene match: 8. There are 16 residues in the CDR3. The germline CDR1 and CDR2 sequences are SGHRS and YFSETQ. CDR3 DNA: TGCGCCAGCAGCCATGTAGCGGGGGGGGTCCACAATGAGCAGTTCTTC. Its protein product is CASSHVAGGVHNEQFF.

V usage is TRBV9 and J usage is TRBJ2-7; tentatively, D is TRBD1 (5 bases). Trimming left V 0 bases short and J 7 bases short, with 14 bases between. From germline, CDR1 is SGDLS and CDR2 YYNGEE. The CDR3 extends over 14 amino acids. CDR3 sequence reads: CASSVGGGLGEQYF. The CDR3 nucleotides are TGTGCCAGCAGCGTAGGGGGCGGCCTTGGGGAGCAGTACTTC.

V is TRBV7-6 and J is TRBJ2-5, with TRBD1 matching over 9 bases. V was clipped by 4 bases and J by 2 bases; unmatched bases: 5. Germline lookup yields CDR1 SGHVS and CDR2 FNYEAQ. This CDR3 has 15 residues. The CDR3 region is CASSSGQGGQETQYF. The CDR3, as DNA: TGTGCCAGCAGCTCGGGACAGGGTGGACAAGAGACCCAGTACTTC.

This clone is a singleton in its sample. The rearrangement uses TRBV6-5 and TRBJ2-5; 7 bases are shared with TRBD2. The V segment lost 7 bases and the J segment 7 bases; nucleotides outside the gene matches: 9. The CDR3 loop spans 13 amino acids. Germline values: CDR1 MNHEY, CDR2 SVGAGI. The CDR3 coding sequence is TGTGCCAGCAAACGGGGGGAGGTTGGGACCCAGTACTTC. Its translation: CASKRGEVGTQYF.

The J gene is TRBJ1-2, the V gene TRBV7-2; D unresolved. The CDR3 runs 14 residues. V was clipped by 0 bases and J by 2 bases, with 7 bases between them. The germline gives CDR1 SGHTA, CDR2 FQGNSA. In DNA form, the CDR3 reads TGTGCCAGCAGCTTAGCGCTCAGAAACTATGGCTACACCTTC. This encodes CASSLALRNYGYTF. Based on the CDR3 plus reference TRBV7-2 and TRBJ1-2, the full variable domain is GAGVSQSPSNKVTEKGKDVELRCDPISGHTALYWYRQSLGQGLEFLIYFQGNSAPDKSGLPSDRFSAERTGGSVSTLTIQRTQQEDSAVYLCASSLALRNYGYTFGSGTRLTVV.

This chain links TRBV19 with TRBJ1-1; TRBD1 matches at 7 bases. The ends lost 8 bases at V and 1 base at J; junction bases unmatched: 7. From germline, CDR1 is LNHDA and CDR2 SQIVND (reference sequence). This CDR3 contains 14 residues. CDR3 DNA: TGTGCCAGTGGCCAGACAGGGTCGAACACTGAAGCTTTCTTT. Translating gives CASGQTGSNTEAFF.

The V gene is TRBV7-9, the J gene TRBJ2-2; TRBD2 is a possible D gene (7 bases). The length of the CDR3 is 15 residues. CDR1 is SEHNR, CDR2 FQNEAQ, per germline (reference sequence). The ends were cut back, 1 base at V and 6 bases at J, with 12 bases in the middle. This CDR3 reads CASSLVGRGPGELFF. DNA of the CDR3: TGTGCCAGCAGCTTAGTAGGGCGGGGGCCCGGGGAGCTGTTTTTT.

This chain links TRBV5-4 with TRBJ1-1; tentatively, D is TRBD1 (5 bases). Per germline, CDR1 SGHNT and CDR2 YYREEE (reference sequence). With 1 base removed from V and 1 base from J, the gap between germline ends came to 11 bases. This CDR3 contains 15 residues. CDR3: CASSLLQGKNTEAFF. CDR3 bases: TGTGCCAGCAGCTTGCTCCAGGGAAAGAACACTGAAGCTTTCTTT.

The rearrangement joins TRBV5-6 to TRBJ1-3; D gene ambiguous. The CDR3 sequence is 13 residues long. The germline V and J ends were trimmed by 4 bases and 0 bases, with 5 bases remaining between them. CDR1 and CDR2 (germline): SGHDT, YYEEEE. The DNA for the CDR3 is TGTGCCAGCAGCCCCATCTCTGGAAACACCATATATTTT. It is translated as CASSPISGNTIYF.

This clone was picked up one time. The chain links TRBV7-9 to TRBJ2-7; D call uncertain. This CDR3 comprises 14 residues. With 3 bases removed from V and 5 bases from J, the gap between germline ends came to 14 bases. Germline CDR1 SEHNR, CDR2 FQNEAQ (reference sequence). For the CDR3, the DNA is TGTGCCAGCAGCTTGAGTCAGGTAGTCCACGAGCAGTACTTC. As protein: CASSLSQVVHEQYF.

The rearrangement joins TRBV11-3 to TRBJ1-1; no clear D. Germline assignment: CDR1 SGHNT and CDR2 YENEEA. CDR3 length: 14 residues. The V end lost 5 bases, the J end lost 1 base, and 11 bases lay between the germline ends. CDR3 amino acids: CASSVLRGNTEAFF. The CDR3, as DNA: TGTGCCAGCAGCGTTCTGCGGGGGAACACTGAAGCTTTCTTT.